This T cell receptor beta chain appears in the sequencing data of a study of radiation and T cells in renal cell carcinoma. CDR1 and CDR2 from the germline V gene are LGHNA and YSLEER. Trimming pared 0 bases from V and 0 bases from J, leaving 6 bases between. CDR3 size: 16 residues. The protocol was immunoSEQ multiplex PCR, while the TCRdb copy is restricted to in-frame clones and leaves out a portion. The table lists approximately 150,000 clones, 75% to 90% of them singletons. This clone was found once. Its antigen is not known. General observations from the study: In blood, top tumor clones expanded by 2 weeks, shrinking by 4. No pretreatment tumor biopsies were available for baseline clonotypes.

This sample's time point: blood 4 weeks post-SBRT, at nephrectomy. The treatment here: 15 Gy SBRT to primary tumor, nephrectomy 4 weeks later. Blood was sampled at baseline, 2 weeks and 4 weeks after SBRT. The sequencing here drew on blood, taken from a patient whose treatment included radiotherapy and nephrectomy. The chain recombines TRBV4-3 with TRBJ2-6; D remains ambiguous. This receptor was obtained from a woman between 50 and 59 years old with renal cell carcinoma. This chain's CDR3 is CASSQDVGSGANVLTF. DNA of the CDR3: TGCGCCAGCAGCCAAGATGTGGGCTCTGGGGCCAACGTCCTGACTTTC.